The 12 T cell receptor beta chains given below trace back to one sample, sequenced in a study of cytomegalovirus exposure and HLA in healthy donors. The primer mix had 60 Vbeta and 13 Jbeta primers. Profiled with immunoSEQ multiplex PCR; TCRdb holds only in-frame clones, not every one. This sample carries 95,000 to 100,000 clones, around 77% of them seen once, and the ten largest clones take 15% to 20%. Sequenced: PBMCs. Source of these receptors: a woman in her sixties or seventies in good health and CMV-seropositive.

The chain employs TRBV19 and TRBJ1-3; D ambiguous. The CDR3 spans 15 residues. Germline assignment: CDR1 LNHDA and CDR2 SQIVND (reference sequence). V lost 1 base and J 0 bases, leaving 7 bases between the germline ends. CDR3 protein: CASSIGSVSGNTIYF. The CDR3 region has the DNA TGTGCCAGTAGTATAGGCTCAGTCTCTGGAAACACCATATATTTT.

This chain connects TRBV2 to TRBJ1-1, with 7 positions matching TRBD1. Germline V gene data show CDR1 as SNHLY and CDR2 as FYNNEI. V shed 10 bases and J 1 base; nucleotides not matched to a gene: 9. The CDR3 sequence is 14 residues long. CDR3 DNA sequence: TGTGCCACCGGTAGACAGGGATCGAACACTGAAGCTTTCTTT. Its protein product is CATGRQGSNTEAFF.

J is TRBJ2-7 and V is TRBV5-5; maybe TRBD2 (5 bases). The ends were cut back, 2 bases at V and 12 bases at J, with 18 bases in the middle. The V gene's germline CDR1 is SGHKS and CDR2 YYEKEE (reference sequence). CDR3 length: 13 residues. The DNA for the CDR3 is TGTGCCAGCAGCTTTCTATCGAGGGCTAGTGTGTACTTC. Translation: CASSFLSRASVYF. Combining the CDR3 with reference TRBV5-5 and TRBJ2-7 gives the whole variable domain DAGVTQSPTHLIKTRGQQVTLRCSPISGHKSVSWYQQVLGQGPQFIFQYYEKEERGRGNFPDRFSARQFPNYSSELNVNALLLGDSALYLCASSFLSRASVYFGPGTRLTVT.

This clone was detected a few times. The V call is TRBV5-5, the J call TRBJ1-1; D unclear. Per the germline V gene, CDR1 is SGHKS and CDR2 is YYEKEE (reference sequence). There are 13 residues in the CDR3. Trimming shortened V by 4 bases and J by 5 bases, and 12 bases separated the two germline ends. The CDR3 DNA sequence: TGTGCCAGCAGCGTTGGAGGGCGGACTGAAGCTTTCTTT. Its protein is CASSVGGRTEAFF.

This rearrangement joins TRBV7-9 to TRBJ2-3; 14 nucleotides line up with TRBD2. CDR1 is SEHNR, CDR2 FQNEAQ, per germline (reference sequence). The CDR3 extends over 17 amino acids. Germline trimming cut 2 bases from V and 6 bases from J; bases unmatched to any gene: 7. DNA for the CDR3: TGTGCCAGCAGCTTAATGGGGACTAGCGGGAGTATGGATACGCAGTATTTT. Encoded protein: CASSLMGTSGSMDTQYF.

This chain links TRBV5-1 with TRBJ2-2; the D is unclear. Per germline, CDR1 SGHRS and CDR2 YFSETQ. The CDR3 has 13 amino acids. The germline V and J ends were trimmed by 4 bases and 7 bases, with 11 bases remaining between them. This CDR3 is CASSPVGDGELFF. The DNA of the CDR3 is TGCGCCAGCAGCCCTGTCGGTGACGGGGAGCTGTTTTTT.

The chain employs TRBV7-9 and TRBJ1-5; D remains unclear. This CDR3 is built from 15 residues. Trimming removed 3 bases from V and 0 bases from J, with 9 bases in between. Germline V lookup: CDR1 SEHNR, CDR2 FQNEAQ (reference sequence). In DNA, the CDR3 is TGTGCCAGCAGCTTGGGCGAATATAGCAATCAGCCCCAGCATTTT. Amino acids: CASSLGEYSNQPQHF.

The J gene is TRBJ1-1, the V gene TRBV5-6; 11 bases are a match to TRBD1. This CDR3 is 15 amino acids long. V gave up 0 bases and J gave up 5 bases; unmatched junction bases: 3. Germline CDR1 is SGHDT and CDR2 is YYEEEE. The CDR3 region has the DNA TGTGCCAGCAGCTTGGCGGGACAGGGGGGTACTGAAGCTTTCTTT. Protein product: CASSLAGQGGTEAFF.

V gene TRBV27 combines with J gene TRBJ2-2, with a possible D match to TRBD1 (6 bases). The V and J ends lost 6 bases and 0 bases respectively, with 11 bases between them. Per the germline V gene, CDR1 is MNHEY and CDR2 is SMNVEV (reference sequence). The CDR3 is 15 residues long. The CDR3 spells CASSGQIANTGELFF. The CDR3 coding sequence is TGTGCCAGCAGCGGACAGATCGCGAACACCGGGGAGCTGTTTTTT.

The chain uses TRBV28 and TRBJ1-3; D ambiguous. This CDR3 spans 13 amino acids. The ends were cut back, 10 bases at V and 11 bases at J, with 21 bases in the middle. Germline assignment: CDR1 MDHEN and CDR2 SYDVKM. The CDR3 bases are TGTGCCATACAAACAGTGCCCGGTTCCGCCATATATTTT. Amino acid sequence: CAIQTVPGSAIYF.

The genes are TRBV28 and TRBJ2-1; 9 bases line up with TRBD1. Trimming removed 5 bases from V and 10 bases from J; junction bases left unmatched: 6. The CDR3 extends over 13 amino acids. Germline V CDR1 and CDR2: MDHEN, SYDVKM. Written as DNA, the CDR3 is TGTGCCAGCAGTGACGGAACAGGGGGCGAGCAGTTCTTC. Its protein is CASSDGTGGEQFF.

The genes are TRBV6-1 and TRBJ2-7; TRBD1 agrees at 8 bases. The CDR3 totals 15 residues. The germline V gene has CDR1 MNHNS and CDR2 SASEGT. Germline trimming cut 4 bases from V and 6 bases from J; bases unmatched to any gene: 11. The CDR3 sequence is CASSGQTGEVGEQYF. CDR3 in DNA: TGTGCCAGCAGTGGCCAGACAGGGGAGGTCGGCGAGCAGTACTTC.